Listed here are 14 T cell receptor beta chains from one sample, sequenced in a study of response to subunit inactivated influenza vaccine. Via MiXCR, TCRdb re-called the RT-PCR reads, giving one row per CDR3 protein. The sample consists of fewer than 550,000 distinct CDR3 sequences, around 25% of them appearing once. Specimen: CD4+ T cells sorted from PBMCs, collected about 5 days after vaccination. The receptors here all came from a middle-aged man who received an inactivated influenza vaccine.

There are a few counts of this clonotype. The chain joins TRBV6-1 to TRBJ2-5; a weak D match, TRBD1 (6 bases). V lost 6 bases and J lost 2, with 16 bases in between. The CDR3 extends over 15 amino acids. In germline, CDR1 is MNHNS, CDR2 SASEGT. CDR3 protein: CASRPTGRGQETQYF. DNA of the CDR3: TGTGCCAGCAGGCCCACAGGGCGAGGGCAAGAGACCCAGTACTTC.

The chain employs TRBV28 and TRBJ1-5, with D possibly being TRBD1 (6 bases). The V end was cut by 3 bases, the J end by 5 bases, with 14 bases between. The germline V gene has CDR1 MDHEN and CDR2 SYDVKM. This CDR3 has 15 residues. The CDR3 is CASSFRGHIYQPQHF. CDR3 in DNA: TGTGCCAGCAGTTTTAGGGGACATATTTATCAGCCCCAGCATTTT.

A single count supports this clonotype. The CDR3 loop is CASSLWAGGKTDTQYF. CDR3 bases: TGTGCCAGCAGTTTATGGGCAGGGGGGAAGACAGATACGCAGTATTTT. The chain links TRBV28 to TRBJ2-3; weak D call: TRBD1 (7 bases). CDR3 length equals 16 residues. Trimming left V 0 bases short and J 3 bases short, with 13 bases between. CDR1 is MDHEN and CDR2 is SYDVKM in the germline V gene.

This clonotype was found a few times. The genes are TRBV12-3 or TRBV12-4 and TRBJ1-2; 9 bases match TRBD1. The CDR3 sequence is 14 residues long. The J segment lost 6 bases and the V segment lost 7 bases, leaving 9 bases of the junction unmatched. This CDR3 reads CASTQQGARNGYTF. CDR3 bases: TGTGCCAGCACCCAACAGGGGGCGCGGAATGGCTACACCTTC.

In this sample, this clonotype turned up many times. This rearrangement joins TRBV12-3 or TRBV12-4 to TRBJ2-5, with TRBD1 matching 12 bases. CDR3 size: 15 residues. V lost 8 bases, J lost 6 bases, and 10 bases stayed unmatched. This CDR3 is CASGTWRDRGQTQYF. The CDR3 DNA reads as TGTGCCAGCGGGACGTGGCGGGACAGGGGGCAGACCCAGTACTTC.

This chain connects TRBV20-1 to TRBJ2-5, with D unclear. Deletions cut 0 bases from V and 0 bases from J, with 11 bases between. CDR1 is DFQATT and CDR2 is SNEGSKA in the germline V gene (reference sequence). CDR3 length: 15 residues. The DNA of the CDR3 is TGCAGTGCTAGAGATCTGCCAGAGTACCAAGAGACCCAGTACTTC. Translation: CSARDLPEYQETQYF.

The rearrangement joins TRBV5-4 to TRBJ2-1; 10 nucleotides line up with TRBD2. Germline trimming cut 5 bases from V and 6 bases from J; bases unmatched to any gene: 8. The CDR3 runs to 15 residues. Per germline, CDR1 SGHNT and CDR2 YYREEE (reference sequence). Here the CDR3 reads CASRPELAGGNEQFF. CDR3 coding DNA: TGTGCCAGCAGACCCGAGTTAGCGGGAGGCAATGAGCAGTTCTTC.

DNA of the CDR3: TGTGCCAGCAGCTTAGCGCTAAGCGGTCGAGAGGAGACCCAGTACTTC. It codes for CASSLALSGREETQYF. The rearrangement joins TRBV7-6 to TRBJ2-5, with a possible D match to TRBD2 (5 bases). Per germline, CDR1 SGHVS and CDR2 FNYEAQ. The germline V and J ends were trimmed by 0 bases and 5 bases, with 16 bases remaining between them. This CDR3 has 16 amino acids. The variable domain in full, with the rest retrieved from reference TRBV7-6 and TRBJ2-5, is GAGVSQSPRYKVTKRGQDVALRCDPISGHVSLYWYRQALGQGPEFLTYFNYEAQQDKSGLPNDRFSAERPEGSISTLTIQRTEQRDSAMYRCASSLALSGREETQYFGPGTRLLVL.

The J gene is TRBJ2-2, the V gene TRBV14, with D possibly being TRBD2 (6 bases). The CDR3 spans 18 residues. The germline V gene encodes CDR1 SGHDN and CDR2 FVKESK. V lost 0 bases and J lost 2, with 16 bases in between. The DNA of the CDR3 is TGTGCCAGCAGCCAAGAGGCCATCGGGGACTTAAACACCGGGGAGCTGTTTTTT. Encoded protein: CASSQEAIGDLNTGELFF.

The CDR3 region has the DNA TGCGCCAGCTCCCAGCGGGGTTCCTCCTACGAGCAGTACTTC. This codes for CASSQRGSSYEQYF. The rearrangement joins TRBV5-1 to TRBJ2-7; 7 nucleotides agree with TRBD2. There are 14 residues in the CDR3. Looked up from germline, CDR1 is SGHRS and CDR2 is YFSETQ. V lost 7 bases and J lost 0; bases outside the gene matches: 7.

The V gene is TRBV6-1, the J gene TRBJ2-5; the D gene could be TRBD1 or TRBD2 (5 bases each). V dropped 5 bases and J dropped 3 bases, with 16 bases sitting between them. Germline V gene data show CDR1 as MNHNS and CDR2 as SASEGT. The CDR3 is 15 amino acids. The CDR3 coding sequence is TGTGCCAGCAGTCCTCTCGGGACGGAAAAAGAGACCCAGTACTTC. Translation: CASSPLGTEKETQYF.

This clonotype occurred a few times. The chain has TRBV20-1 and TRBJ1-2; D is uncertain. Germline V gives CDR1 DFQATT, CDR2 SNEGSKA (reference sequence). With 3 bases removed from V and 1 base from J, the gap between germline ends came to 12 bases. The CDR3 is 14 residues long. The CDR3 reads CSASAPLFNYGYTF. The DNA for the CDR3 is TGCAGTGCTAGCGCGCCGCTATTTAACTATGGCTACACCTTC.

This clonotype was observed a few times. V usage is TRBV7-8 and J usage is TRBJ2-7; D unclear. The germline gives CDR1 SGHVS, CDR2 FQNEAQ. The length of the CDR3 is 15 residues. The ends were cut back, 5 bases at V and 4 bases at J, with 18 bases in the middle. The CDR3 DNA is TGTGCCAGCAGCCCCCGCCGGATTCCCCTTTACGAGCAGTACTTC. Amino acid sequence: CASSPRRIPLYEQYF.

The chain recombines TRBV20-1 with TRBJ2-1; no firm D call. Trimming stripped 3 bases from V and 8 bases from J, with 8 bases between. Germline assignment: CDR1 DFQATT and CDR2 SNEGSKA (reference sequence). There are 11 residues in the CDR3. CDR3 protein: CSASEGYEQFF. CDR3 coding DNA: TGCAGTGCTAGTGAAGGCTATGAGCAGTTCTTC.